This section outlines one T cell receptor (beta chain) sequence together with its context. This CDR3 has 14 amino acids. CDR1 SEHNR and CDR2 FQNEAQ come from the germline V gene (reference sequence). This specimen comes from a study of blood T cells in healthy people across ages. It was with a sample-barcoded 5' primer and a J-beta primer mix that a second PCR of roughly 6 to 12 cycles was run. TCRdb re-derived calls from the 5' RACE reads in MiXCR, one entry per CDR3 protein. This sample has roughly 1.5 million distinct CDR3 sequences, with 35% to 45% found just once. The receptor was isolated from a woman in her late teens or twenties in good health. V is TRBV7-9 and J is TRBJ2-1; no firm D call. The J call may be incorrect, as the DNA end agrees better with TRBJ2-7. Sequenced input: blood. The CDR3 DNA is TGTGCCAGCAGCTCCTACTTCGCGGCCAATGAGCAGTACTTC. This codes for CASSSYFAANEQYF.